This T cell receptor (beta chain) was recovered during a study of cytomegalovirus exposure and HLA in healthy donors. Overall study: Earlier results showed approximately 110 million unique TCR beta sequences derived from roughly 190 million T cells. Findings and limits, study-wide: Generally TCR sequences proved uncommon, though certain public TCRs appeared in numerous donors. Common viral pathogens were later found to be apparently linked to several of the most significant clusters. Some V segments could not be told apart, so they were left out, TRBV6-2 and TRBV6-3 among them.

For this clone: Its antigen remains unidentified.

The PCR ran on 60 Vbeta and 13 Jbeta primers. Clones were sequenced by immunoSEQ multiplex PCR, and TCRdb holds only the in-frame ones, with some missing. Seen here are 100,000 or so clones, around 84% observed once, and the top ten hold under 5.5%. The V gene lost 3 bases and the J gene lost 5 bases, with 5 bases spanning the gap. The CDR3 has 11 residues. Germline loops: CDR1 SGDLS, CDR2 YYNGEE. This sequence was found in a woman in her thirties or forties in good health and CMV-seropositive. Material: PBMCs. The chain joins TRBV9 to TRBJ1-2; D gene ambiguous. For the CDR3, the DNA is TGTGCCAGCAGCGCGGTTTATGGCTACACCTTC. It specifies CASSAVYGYTF.